The rows below give T cell receptor beta chains drawn from one sample of a study of CD4 T cells in relation to SARS-CoV-2 and coronaviruses. Data came from immunoSEQ multiplex PCR; TCRdb stores just in-frame clones and leaves some out. The data show about 34,000 clones, with over 60% seen just once and nearly 3.5% held by the top ten. These receptors have no identified antigens. Sequencing input: memory CD4+ T cells from PBMCs, cultured in vitro. The receptors derive from an adult with COVID-19. Both conserved end residues are part of each CDR3. D genes are given only for firm matches. Clone size appears in some rows only: once, few, many, or a class for an expanded clone.

CDR3 length: 11; J gene: TRBJ2-5; D gene: .; V gene: TRBV11-2; clone size: once; CDR3 protein: CASSSGETQYF; CDR3 DNA: TGTGCCAGCAGCTCAGGAGAGACCCAGTACTTC
CDR3 length: 14; J gene: TRBJ1-1; D gene: .; V gene: TRBV11-2; clone size: .; CDR3 protein: CASSTTGHNTEAFF; CDR3 DNA: TGTGCCAGCAGTACGACGGGGCATAACACTGAAGCTTTCTTT
CDR3 length: 14; J gene: TRBJ2-7; D gene: .; V gene: TRBV10-3; clone size: .; CDR3 protein: CAITRERQNYEQYF; CDR3 DNA: TGTGCCATCACCCGGGAGCGCCAGAACTACGAGCAGTACTTC
CDR3 length: 14; J gene: TRBJ1-5; D gene: TRBD1; V gene: TRBV7-9; clone size: .; CDR3 protein: CASSRDSNNQPQHF; CDR3 DNA: TGTGCCAGCAGCCGGGACAGCAACAATCAGCCCCAGCATTTT
CDR3 length: 17; J gene: TRBJ2-3; D gene: TRBD2; V gene: TRBV7-9; clone size: .; CDR3 protein: CASSLVGLAGLTDTQYF; CDR3 DNA: TGTGCCAGCAGCTTAGTAGGGCTAGCGGGGCTCACAGATACGCAGTATTTT
CDR3 length: 12; J gene: TRBJ1-2; D gene: .; V gene: TRBV7-2; clone size: .; CDR3 protein: CASSRDNNGYTF; CDR3 DNA: TGTGCCAGCAGCCGCGACAACAATGGCTACACCTTC
CDR3 length: 12; J gene: TRBJ2-3; D gene: .; V gene: TRBV29-1; clone size: .; CDR3 protein: CSVVGGEGTLFF; CDR3 DNA: TGCAGCGTTGTGGGTGGCGAGGGGACCCTTTTTTTT
CDR3 length: 17; J gene: TRBJ2-6; D gene: TRBD1; V gene: TRBV9; clone size: .; CDR3 protein: CASSNRGEASGANVLTF; CDR3 DNA: TGTGCCAGTTCGAACAGGGGTGAGGCTTCTGGGGCCAACGTCCTGACTTTC
CDR3 length: 16; J gene: TRBJ2-1; D gene: .; V gene: TRBV19; clone size: .; CDR3 protein: CASSIRDSTSYNEQFF; CDR3 DNA: TGTGCCAGTAGTATCCGAGACAGCACGTCCTACAATGAGCAGTTCTTC
CDR3 length: 16; J gene: TRBJ1-5; D gene: .; V gene: TRBV19; clone size: .; CDR3 protein: CASSTQPRASNQPQHF; CDR3 DNA: TGTGCCAGTAGTACCCAGCCCCGAGCCAGCAATCAGCCCCAGCATTTT
CDR3 length: 15; J gene: TRBJ2-3; D gene: .; V gene: TRBV5-1; clone size: .; CDR3 protein: CASSLQGPSTDTQYF; CDR3 DNA: TGCGCCAGCAGCTTACAGGGCCCTAGCACAGATACGCAGTATTTT
CDR3 length: 15; J gene: TRBJ2-1; D gene: .; V gene: TRBV5-1; clone size: .; CDR3 protein: CASSYRHGSYNEQFF; CDR3 DNA: TGCGCCAGCAGCTATAGGCACGGCTCCTACAATGAGCAGTTCTTC
CDR3 length: 13; J gene: TRBJ2-7; D gene: TRBD1; V gene: TRBV2; clone size: .; CDR3 protein: CASSGQGTYEQYF; CDR3 DNA: TGTGCCAGCAGCGGACAGGGGACCTACGAGCAGTACTTC
CDR3 length: 13; J gene: TRBJ1-3; D gene: .; V gene: TRBV9; clone size: .; CDR3 protein: CASSASGINTIYF; CDR3 DNA: TGTGCCAGCAGCGCCTCAGGGATAAACACCATATATTTT
CDR3 length: 14; J gene: TRBJ2-3; D gene: .; V gene: TRBV21-1; clone size: .; CDR3 protein: CASSKEHHTDTQYF; CDR3 DNA: TGTGCCAGCAGCAAAGAACATCACACAGATACGCAGTATTTT
CDR3 length: 14; J gene: TRBJ1-2; D gene: .; V gene: TRBV7-2; clone size: once; CDR3 protein: CASSLAGRTYGYTF; CDR3 DNA: TGTGCCAGCAGCTTAGCTGGACGGACGTATGGCTACACCTTC
CDR3 length: 13; J gene: TRBJ2-1; D gene: .; V gene: TRBV10-3; clone size: .; CDR3 protein: CAISEGRANEQFF; CDR3 DNA: TGTGCCATCAGTGAGGGGAGAGCCAATGAGCAGTTCTTC
CDR3 length: 11; J gene: TRBJ1-6; D gene: .; V gene: TRBV2; clone size: .; CDR3 protein: CASTQGSPLHF; CDR3 DNA: TGTGCCAGCACGCAGGGCTCACCCCTCCACTTT
CDR3 length: 14; J gene: TRBJ2-3; D gene: .; V gene: TRBV5-1; clone size: .; CDR3 protein: CASSLAPSTDTQYF; CDR3 DNA: TGCGCCAGCAGCTTGGCCCCTAGCACAGATACGCAGTATTTT
CDR3 length: 15; J gene: TRBJ2-2; D gene: TRBD2; V gene: TRBV7-9; clone size: .; CDR3 protein: CASSLLAANTGELFF; CDR3 DNA: TGTGCCAGCAGCTTACTAGCGGCGAACACCGGGGAGCTGTTTTTT
CDR3 length: 14; J gene: TRBJ2-7; D gene: .; V gene: TRBV13; clone size: .; CDR3 protein: CASSQGGEAYEQYF; CDR3 DNA: TGTGCCAGCAGCCAGGGGGGGGAGGCATACGAGCAGTACTTC
CDR3 length: 15; J gene: TRBJ2-2; D gene: TRBD1; V gene: TRBV6-6; clone size: .; CDR3 protein: CASRGTGGRGGELFF; CDR3 DNA: TGTGCCAGCAGAGGGACAGGGGGACGGGGCGGGGAGCTGTTTTTT
CDR3 length: 13; J gene: TRBJ2-7; D gene: TRBD1; V gene: TRBV6-5; clone size: .; CDR3 protein: CASSYGTDYEQYF; CDR3 DNA: TGTGCCAGCAGTTACGGGACAGACTACGAGCAGTACTTC
CDR3 length: 12; J gene: TRBJ2-5; D gene: .; V gene: TRBV28; clone size: .; CDR3 protein: CASRQGQETQYF; CDR3 DNA: TGTGCCAGCAGGCAGGGTCAAGAGACCCAGTACTTC
CDR3 length: 14; J gene: TRBJ2-7; D gene: .; V gene: TRBV5-1; clone size: .; CDR3 protein: CASRSGGNPYEQYF; CDR3 DNA: TGCGCCAGCAGGAGTGGCGGGAATCCCTACGAGCAGTACTTC
CDR3 length: 14; J gene: TRBJ1-5; D gene: .; V gene: TRBV27; clone size: few; CDR3 protein: CASSLERGNQPQHF; CDR3 DNA: TGTGCCAGCAGTTTAGAGAGGGGGAATCAGCCCCAGCATTTT
CDR3 length: 11; J gene: TRBJ2-1; D gene: .; V gene: TRBV9; clone size: few; CDR3 protein: CASSVADEQFF; CDR3 DNA: TGTGCCAGCAGCGTAGCGGATGAGCAGTTCTTC
CDR3 length: 16; J gene: TRBJ2-3; D gene: TRBD2; V gene: TRBV19; clone size: .; CDR3 protein: CASSRSLAGVRDTQYF; CDR3 DNA: TGTGCCAGTAGTAGATCTCTAGCGGGAGTACGAGATACGCAGTATTTT
CDR3 length: 14; J gene: TRBJ2-3; D gene: TRBD2; V gene: TRBV5-1; clone size: .; CDR3 protein: CASRVSGRGDTQYF; CDR3 DNA: TGCGCCAGCAGGGTTAGCGGGAGAGGAGATACGCAGTATTTT
CDR3 length: 14; J gene: TRBJ2-5; D gene: TRBD2; V gene: TRBV13; clone size: .; CDR3 protein: CASSARTRSETQYF; CDR3 DNA: TGTGCCAGCAGCGCCAGGACTAGATCCGAGACCCAGTACTTC
CDR3 length: 16; J gene: TRBJ2-6; D gene: .; V gene: TRBV28; clone size: .; CDR3 protein: CASQHATTSGANVLTF; CDR3 DNA: TGTGCCAGCCAACATGCCACGACCTCTGGGGCCAACGTCCTGACTTTC
CDR3 length: 17; J gene: TRBJ2-1; D gene: TRBD2; V gene: TRBV5-1; clone size: .; CDR3 protein: CASTDPSGSGLVGEQFF; CDR3 DNA: TGCGCCAGCACCGACCCCAGCGGCTCGGGACTAGTCGGTGAGCAGTTCTTC
CDR3 length: 15; J gene: TRBJ2-7; D gene: .; V gene: TRBV7-9; clone size: .; CDR3 protein: CASSPGEVLGYEQYF; CDR3 DNA: TGTGCCAGCAGCCCCGGAGAGGTATTAGGATACGAGCAGTACTTC
CDR3 length: 16; J gene: TRBJ2-1; D gene: .; V gene: TRBV7-2; clone size: once; CDR3 protein: CASSYAPLAQRNEQFF; CDR3 DNA: TGTGCCAGCAGCTACGCGCCGCTAGCACAGAGAAATGAGCAGTTCTTC
CDR3 length: 16; J gene: TRBJ2-2; D gene: .; V gene: TRBV7-3; clone size: .; CDR3 protein: CASSPRGGTETGELFF; CDR3 DNA: TGTGCCAGCAGCCCCCGGGGCGGGACGGAAACCGGGGAGCTGTTTTTT
CDR3 length: 12; J gene: TRBJ2-7; D gene: .; V gene: TRBV10-3; clone size: few; CDR3 protein: CATGEQFYEQYF; CDR3 DNA: TGTGCCACCGGGGAGCAATTCTACGAGCAGTACTTC
CDR3 length: 14; J gene: TRBJ2-5; D gene: TRBD1; V gene: TRBV7-2; clone size: once; CDR3 protein: CASSQSTGREAQYF; CDR3 DNA: TGTGCCAGCAGCCAATCGACAGGGAGAGAGGCCCAGTACTTC
CDR3 length: 15; J gene: TRBJ2-2; D gene: TRBD2; V gene: TRBV5-1; clone size: .; CDR3 protein: CASRGGSRDTGELFF; CDR3 DNA: TGCGCCAGCAGAGGCGGGAGCCGGGACACCGGGGAGCTGTTTTTT
CDR3 length: 12; J gene: TRBJ1-6; D gene: .; V gene: TRBV4-3; clone size: .; CDR3 protein: CASSGGGQALHF; CDR3 DNA: TGCGCCAGCAGCGGAGGCGGTCAGGCCCTCCACTTT
CDR3 length: 15; J gene: TRBJ2-7; D gene: .; V gene: TRBV7-2; clone size: .; CDR3 protein: CASSTRSGQPYEQYF; CDR3 DNA: TGTGCCAGCAGCACGCGCTCGGGACAACCCTACGAGCAGTACTTC
CDR3 length: 18; J gene: TRBJ2-3; D gene: .; V gene: TRBV21-1; clone size: .; CDR3 protein: CASPQGLAGGHFPDTQYF; CDR3 DNA: TGTGCCAGTCCCCAGGGACTAGCGGGAGGGCACTTCCCAGATACGCAGTATTTT
CDR3 length: 14; J gene: TRBJ1-4; D gene: .; V gene: TRBV3-1/TRBV3-2; clone size: .; CDR3 protein: CASSQEWVDEKLFF; CDR3 DNA: TGTGCCAGCAGCCAAGAATGGGTGGACGAAAAACTGTTTTTT
CDR3 length: 15; J gene: TRBJ2-3; D gene: .; V gene: TRBV7-3; clone size: once; CDR3 protein: CASSLTGLRTDTQYF; CDR3 DNA: TGTGCCAGCAGCTTAACAGGGCTTCGCACAGATACGCAGTATTTT
CDR3 length: 14; J gene: TRBJ2-2; D gene: TRBD2; V gene: TRBV30; clone size: .; CDR3 protein: CAWRDLAGTGELFF; CDR3 DNA: TGTGCCTGGAGGGATCTAGCGGGAACCGGGGAGCTGTTTTTT
CDR3 length: 12; J gene: TRBJ1-2; D gene: .; V gene: TRBV7-9; clone size: few; CDR3 protein: CASSLIDYGYTF; CDR3 DNA: TGTGCCAGCAGCTTAATAGACTATGGCTACACCTTC
CDR3 length: 16; J gene: TRBJ2-1; D gene: TRBD2; V gene: TRBV6-2/TRBV6-3; clone size: .; CDR3 protein: CASSSDRAGGGNEQFF; CDR3 DNA: TGTGCCAGCAGTTCTGATAGAGCGGGAGGGGGGAATGAGCAGTTCTTC
CDR3 length: 14; J gene: TRBJ2-7; D gene: TRBD2; V gene: TRBV3-1/TRBV3-2; clone size: .; CDR3 protein: CASSVGLAGYEQYF; CDR3 DNA: TGTGCCAGCAGCGTGGGTCTAGCGGGTTACGAGCAGTACTTC
CDR3 length: 14; J gene: TRBJ2-1; D gene: TRBD2; V gene: TRBV2; clone size: .; CDR3 protein: CASQLAGARNEQFF; CDR3 DNA: TGTGCCAGCCAACTAGCGGGAGCACGCAATGAGCAGTTCTTC
CDR3 length: 15; J gene: TRBJ1-2; D gene: TRBD1; V gene: TRBV7-2; clone size: .; CDR3 protein: CASSSPDRALYGYTF; CDR3 DNA: TGTGCCAGCAGCTCACCCGACAGGGCTCTTTATGGCTACACCTTC
CDR3 length: 11; J gene: TRBJ1-4; D gene: .; V gene: TRBV20-1; clone size: .; CDR3 protein: CSAKQNEKLFF; CDR3 DNA: TGCAGTGCCAAACAGAATGAAAAACTGTTTTTT
CDR3 length: 19; J gene: TRBJ2-2; D gene: TRBD2; V gene: TRBV19; clone size: .; CDR3 protein: CASSIQYIGSGSGAGELFF; CDR3 DNA: TGTGCCAGTAGTATCCAATATATTGGTAGCGGGAGTGGTGCCGGGGAGCTGTTTTTT
CDR3 length: 13; J gene: TRBJ1-1; D gene: .; V gene: TRBV19; clone size: .; CDR3 protein: CASSRYTGTEAFF; CDR3 DNA: TGTGCCAGTAGCCGTTATACAGGGACTGAAGCTTTCTTT
CDR3 length: 13; J gene: TRBJ2-1; D gene: .; V gene: TRBV7-2; clone size: .; CDR3 protein: CASSSTTYNEQFF; CDR3 DNA: TGTGCCAGCAGCAGCACTACTTACAATGAGCAGTTCTTC
CDR3 length: 12; J gene: TRBJ2-1; D gene: .; V gene: TRBV3-1/TRBV3-2; clone size: .; CDR3 protein: CASSQNRARQFF; CDR3 DNA: TGTGCCAGCAGCCAAAACAGGGCCAGGCAGTTCTTC
CDR3 length: 14; J gene: TRBJ2-7; D gene: .; V gene: TRBV19; clone size: few; CDR3 protein: CASSIDWGPYEQYF; CDR3 DNA: TGTGCCAGTAGTATAGATTGGGGGCCCTACGAGCAGTACTTC